One sample yielded the 4 T cell receptor beta chains listed below, sequenced in a study of CD8 T cells in Susac syndrome. With random hexamers, reverse transcription was performed on roughly 0.5 to 1 ug of RNA. TCRdb reanalysed the immunoSEQ multiplex PCR reads using MiXCR and keeps one entry per CDR3 protein. Of about 300,000 distinct CDR3 sequences listed, approximately 89% were seen once; the top ten hold approximately 0.2%. Sequencing was carried out using CD8+ T cells from PBMCs. The source is a human donor with multiple sclerosis.

V gene TRBV7-9 combines with J gene TRBJ1-2; 7 positions match TRBD1. Trimming cost V 4 bases and J 0 bases; bases outside gene matches: 5. The CDR3 sequence is 15 residues long. The germline V gene encodes CDR1 SEHNR and CDR2 FQNEAQ (reference sequence). CDR3 bases: TGTGCCAGCAGCTACGGGACAGACCCTAACTATGGCTACACCTTC. Its translation: CASSYGTDPNYGYTF.

The count of this clonotype is one. The chain has TRBV19 and TRBJ1-2, with 7 bases aligning to TRBD1. The CDR3 length is 13 residues. From germline, CDR1 is LNHDA and CDR2 SQIVND (reference sequence). V shed 5 bases and J 8 bases; nucleotides not matched to a gene: 8. The CDR3: CASSPDRERGYTF. Here the CDR3 DNA reads TGTGCCAGTAGTCCAGACAGGGAAAGAGGCTACACCTTC.

The chain links TRBV29-1 to TRBJ2-3, with D uncertain. V was clipped by 0 bases and J by 4 bases, with 14 bases between them. Germline V gene sequence: CDR1 SQVTM, CDR2 ANQGSEA. The CDR3 spans 15 residues. For the CDR3, the DNA is TGCAGCGTTGAAGACGGAATACGCCCCCCAGATACGCAGTATTTT. Translated: CSVEDGIRPPDTQYF.

The CDR3: CASRRQGAFLGYTF. DNA of the CDR3: TGCGCCAGCAGACGACAGGGGGCCTTTTTGGGCTACACCTTC. The J gene is TRBJ1-2, the V gene TRBV10-2, with 10 bases that match TRBD1. V lost 6 bases to trimming and J lost 8 bases; unmatched junction nucleotides: 9. Germline CDR1 is WSHSY and CDR2 is SAAADI. This CDR3 region has 14 residues.